The 29 T cell receptor beta chains below all came from one sample that was sequenced in a study of CD8+ T cells in alopecia areata. Regarding treatment: oral pan-JAK inhibitor, 5-10 mg twice daily. Extracted RNA was reverse transcribed into cDNA, the sequencing template. Clones were read by immunoSEQ multiplex PCR, and TCRdb kept only the in-frame ones, dropping some. The repertoire holds 70,000 or so clones, with roughly 28% as singletons. The sequencing here drew on CD8+ T cells sorted from blood, taken at week 4, from a patient treated with tofacitinib. The receptor set was obtained from a human donor with alopecia areata.

The V gene is TRBV29-1, the J gene TRBJ2-7; 8 bases agree with TRBD1. The CDR3 consists of 14 residues. Germline CDR1 is SQVTM and CDR2 is ANQGSEA. Trimming at V came to 2 bases and at J to 4 bases, leaving 7 bases not matched to a gene. In DNA form, the CDR3 reads TGCAGCGTTGAATACCAGGGGGCTAGGTACGAGCAGTACTTC. Translation gives CSVEYQGARYEQYF.

This chain uses TRBV15 with TRBJ1-1; D is unclear. The CDR3 is made up of 12 amino acids. Germline lookup yields CDR1 LNHNV and CDR2 YYDKDF (reference sequence). V shed 8 bases and J shed 0 bases, with 7 bases lying between them. CDR3 in amino acids: CATGSLNTEAFF. CDR3 nucleotide sequence: TGTGCCACCGGGAGCTTGAACACTGAAGCTTTCTTT.

This clone came up a few times. The J gene is TRBJ2-7, the V gene TRBV7-2; 11 bases map to TRBD2. This CDR3 comprises 16 residues. Looked up from germline, CDR1 is SGHTA and CDR2 is FQGNSA. J lost 3 bases, V lost 5 bases, and 9 bases had no gene match. In DNA form, the CDR3 reads TGTGCCAGCAGCCCTAAGGGACTAGCGGTGAGCTACGAGCAGTACTTC. Amino acids: CASSPKGLAVSYEQYF.

This clone has only a few counts. The chain recombines TRBV27 with TRBJ2-7, with D possibly matching TRBD2 (6 bases). This CDR3 region has 16 residues. Trimming removed 2 bases at V and 1 base at J, with 15 bases between. The germline gives CDR1 MNHEY, CDR2 SMNVEV (reference sequence). CDR3 nucleotides: TGTGCCAGCAGTTTAGTGGGCGGAGGGTTGTCCTACGAGCAGTACTTC. Translated, it gives CASSLVGGGLSYEQYF.

This clone showed up just a few times. The chain links TRBV5-1 to TRBJ2-2, with 9 bases that match TRBD1. V lost 1 base to trimming and J lost 2 bases; unmatched junction nucleotides: 3. The germline gives CDR1 SGHRS, CDR2 YFSETQ. The CDR3 loop spans 16 amino acids. The CDR3 region is CASSLSGQGNTGELFF. The CDR3 nucleotides are TGCGCCAGCAGCTTGTCGGGACAGGGTAACACCGGGGAGCTGTTTTTT.

This clone has only a few counts. The chain recombines TRBV7-9 with TRBJ2-7; TRBD1 agrees at 8 bases. The germline gives CDR1 SEHNR, CDR2 FQNEAQ (reference sequence). V lost 4 bases to trimming and J lost 6 bases; unmatched junction nucleotides: 14. CDR3 length: 16 residues. The CDR3 region has the DNA TGTGCCAGCAGCTCGACCGATCCGGACAGGGCCAGCGAGCAGTACTTC. Residues: CASSSTDPDRASEQYF.

By share, this clone counts as medium-sized. The chain uses TRBV7-2 and TRBJ2-7, with D hard to call. Germline V lookup: CDR1 SGHTA, CDR2 FQGNSA. V was trimmed by 5 bases and J by 3 bases, leaving 14 bases between them. The CDR3 runs to 14 residues. The CDR3 spells CASSSGGNYYEQYF. Written as DNA, the CDR3 is TGTGCCAGCAGCAGTGGTGGCAATTACTACGAGCAGTACTTC.

This chain links TRBV28 with TRBJ2-7, with D hard to call. Trimming shortened V by 6 bases and J by 5 bases, and 14 bases separated the two germline ends. The CDR3 runs to 13 residues. CDR1 is MDHEN and CDR2 is SYDVKM in the germline V gene. CDR3 region: CASSSEIGDEQYF. For the CDR3, the DNA is TGTGCCAGCAGCTCCGAGATTGGGGACGAGCAGTACTTC. Using reference TRBV28 and TRBJ2-7 for the parts outside the CDR3, the full variable domain is DVKVTQSSRYLVKRTGEKVFLECVQDMDHENMFWYRQDPGLGLRLIYFSYDVKMKEKGDIPEGYSVSREKKERFSLILESASTNQTSMYLCASSSEIGDEQYFGPGTRLTVT.

Written as DNA, the CDR3 is TGCAGCGGTTTCCATGGGCAGGACCCTTACAATGAGCAGTTCTTC. It is translated as CSGFHGQDPYNEQFF. This chain links TRBV29-1 with TRBJ2-1; D is uncertain. Germline V lookup: CDR1 SQVTM, CDR2 ANQGSEA. Trimming removed 7 bases from V and 4 bases from J, with 20 bases in between. The CDR3 runs 15 residues.

The rearrangement links TRBV7-2 to TRBJ2-5, with 10 bases lining up with TRBD2. Germline V gene sequence: CDR1 SGHTA, CDR2 FQGNSA. The V gene end was trimmed by 5 bases and the J gene end by 1 base; junction bases not matched to a gene: 7. The CDR3 runs 16 residues. The DNA for the CDR3 is TGTGCCAGCAGCCGTGGACTAGCGGACCTCCAAGAGACCCAGTACTTC. Translation: CASSRGLADLQETQYF.

This clone appeared a few times. The CDR3 sequence: CASSYVQGTEAFF. CDR3 sequence (DNA): TGTGCCAGCAGTTACGTACAGGGCACTGAAGCTTTCTTT. The chain uses TRBV5-6 and TRBJ1-1, with D possibly matching TRBD1 (6 bases). Per the germline V gene, CDR1 is SGHDT and CDR2 is YYEEEE. CDR3 size: 13 residues. V lost 5 bases and J lost 4, with 12 bases in between. Looking up the rest from reference TRBV5-6 and TRBJ1-1 gives the full variable domain: DAGVTQSPTHLIKTRGQQVTLRCSPKSGHDTVSWYQQALGQGPQFIFQYYEEEERQRGNFPDRFSGHQFPNYSSELNVNALLLGDSALYLCASSYVQGTEAFFGQGTRLTVV.

This clone was counted a few times. The V gene is TRBV6-5, the J gene TRBJ2-7, with 7 bases identical to TRBD2. J was trimmed by 1 base and V by 2 bases; bases with no gene match: 5. The germline V gene has CDR1 MNHEY and CDR2 SVGAGI. CDR3 length: 15 residues. The CDR3 DNA follows: TGTGCCAGCAGTTACCTTGTCGGGAGGTCCTACGAGCAGTACTTC. Translating it yields CASSYLVGRSYEQYF.

The rearrangement links TRBV27 to TRBJ1-2, with D possibly TRBD1 on 5 matching bases. Germline V gene data show CDR1 as MNHEY and CDR2 as SMNVEV (reference sequence). The CDR3 totals 10 residues. Deletions cut 6 bases from V and 14 bases from J, with 13 bases between. The CDR3 sequence: CASSLGDLTF. CDR3 bases: TGTGCCAGCAGCCTTGGGGACCTAACCTTC.

This clone has just a few counts. The CDR3 DNA reads TGTGCCAGCAGTTCGACGGGACTTGGGCAGCCCCAGCATTTT. Protein sequence: CASSSTGLGQPQHF. The chain employs TRBV27 and TRBJ1-5, with D possibly being TRBD1 (5 bases). V was shortened by 4 bases and J by 7 bases, with 14 bases between the two germline ends. The germline V gene encodes CDR1 MNHEY and CDR2 SMNVEV (reference sequence). This CDR3 is 14 amino acids long.

V usage is TRBV5-6 and J usage is TRBJ1-1; 7 bases agree with TRBD1. This CDR3 region has 13 residues. CDR1 SGHDT and CDR2 YYEEEE come from the germline V gene. J gave up 8 bases and V 4 bases, and 8 bases lay outside the gene matches. CDR3 in DNA: TGTGCCAGCAGCCTGGTTGGGGACAGAGAAGCTTTCTTT. Protein: CASSLVGDREAFF.

In its sample, this clone was seen a few times. The rearrangement joins TRBV7-9 to TRBJ1-1; D unclear. The CDR3 consists of 11 residues. V dropped 7 bases and J dropped 8 bases, with 11 bases sitting between them. The germline V gene encodes CDR1 SEHNR and CDR2 FQNEAQ (reference sequence). The CDR3 DNA reads TGTGCCAGCAAGCGGACGGAAGAAGCTTTCTTT. Protein sequence: CASKRTEEAFF.

The rearrangement links TRBV7-2 to TRBJ2-3, with a weak D call TRBD2 (6 bases). Trimming left V 6 bases short and J 3 bases short, with 19 bases between. CDR3 length: 16 residues. Germline V CDR1 and CDR2: SGHTA, FQGNSA. The chain's CDR3 is CASRMVRESLTDTQYF. For the CDR3, the DNA is TGTGCCAGCAGAATGGTACGGGAGTCATTAACAGATACGCAGTATTTT. The entire variable domain, with the rest obtained from reference TRBV7-2 and TRBJ2-3, is as follows: GAGVSQSPSNKVTEKGKDVELRCDPISGHTALYWYRQSLGQGLEFLIYFQGNSAPDKSGLPSDRFSAERTGGSVSTLTIQRTQQEDSAVYLCASRMVRESLTDTQYFGPGTRLTVL.

The chain links TRBV10-3 to TRBJ1-1; maybe TRBD1 (5 bases). Trimming left V 4 bases short and J 1 base short, with 7 bases between. Germline assignment: CDR1 ENHRY and CDR2 SYGVKD. CDR3 size: 13 residues. The CDR3, as DNA: TGTGCCATCAGTGTCGGGGCGAACACTGAAGCTTTCTTT. Protein sequence: CAISVGANTEAFF.

The genes are TRBV30 and TRBJ2-3, with 8 bases aligning to TRBD2. The CDR3 extends over 14 amino acids. V lost 5 bases and J lost 10; bases outside the gene matches: 14. Per the germline V gene, CDR1 is GTSNPN and CDR2 is SVGIG (reference sequence). The CDR3 nucleotides are TGTGCCTGGGAGGGGCGGGAGGCCTCGGCGGCGCAGTATTTT. The encoded protein is CAWEGREASAAQYF.

The chain uses TRBV7-2 and TRBJ2-7, with 8 bases fitting TRBD2. The CDR3 is made up of 14 amino acids. Per the germline V gene, CDR1 is SGHTA and CDR2 is FQGNSA. J lost 4 bases, V lost 2 bases, and 4 bases had no gene match. DNA for the CDR3: TGTGCCAGCAGCTTACGCGGGGGGTTATACGAGCAGTACTTC. Its translation is CASSLRGGLYEQYF.

This chain joins TRBV27 and TRBJ1-2; 8 bases map to TRBD1. Losses at the gene ends were 2 bases for V and 2 bases for J; bases not matched to a gene: 4. From germline, CDR1 is MNHEY and CDR2 SMNVEV (reference sequence). The CDR3 runs to 15 residues. The CDR3 spells CASSLRAGGNYGYTF. CDR3 bases: TGTGCCAGCAGTTTAAGGGCAGGGGGCAACTATGGCTACACCTTC.

This clone was counted only a few times. This chain joins TRBV6-1 and TRBJ1-5; D possibly corresponds to TRBD1 (6 bases). This CDR3 comprises 13 residues. CDR1 and CDR2 from the germline V gene are MNHNS and SASEGT. Trimming shortened V by 1 base and J by 6 bases, and 7 bases separated the two germline ends. CDR3 residues: CASSEDRVQPQHF. The CDR3 nucleotides are TGTGCCAGCAGTGAAGACAGGGTTCAGCCCCAGCATTTT.

In this sample, this clone turned up once. V and J are TRBV5-1 and TRBJ2-6; no clear D. CDR1 and CDR2 from the germline V gene are SGHRS and YFSETQ. CDR3 length equals 17 residues. V lost 0 bases and J lost 0, with 10 bases in between. The CDR3 DNA reads as TGCGCCAGCAGCTTGGAGGTATCTCACTCTGGGGCCAACGTCCTGACTTTC. The encoded protein is CASSLEVSHSGANVLTF.

A few counts support this clone. V and J are TRBV15 and TRBJ2-5; perhaps TRBD2 as D (5 bases). Germline-derived CDR1 and CDR2 are LNHNV and YYDKDF (reference sequence). V was cut by 4 bases and J by 0 bases, with 15 bases left in between. There are 16 residues in the CDR3. For the CDR3, the DNA is TGTGCCACCAGCAACTTTGGAGGACGCGACCAAGAGACCCAGTACTTC. Translating gives CATSNFGGRDQETQYF.

The chain joins TRBV29-1 to TRBJ2-7; the match to TRBD2 covers 8 bases. Per germline, CDR1 SQVTM and CDR2 ANQGSEA. J lost 3 bases, V lost 6 bases, and 7 bases had no gene match. The CDR3 contains 13 residues. The CDR3 sequence: CSVASGSNYEQYF. The CDR3 bases are TGCAGCGTCGCCAGCGGGAGTAACTACGAGCAGTACTTC.

J is TRBJ2-1 and V is TRBV29-1; 8 bases agree with TRBD2. This CDR3 comprises 15 residues. V gave up 6 bases and J gave up 2 bases; unmatched junction bases: 9. The germline gives CDR1 SQVTM, CDR2 ANQGSEA. CDR3 bases: TGCAGCGTCCCCGCGGCACTAGCGGCCTACAATGAGCAGTTCTTC. Its translation: CSVPAALAAYNEQFF.

V and J are TRBV7-6 and TRBJ2-5, with D uncertain. Germline lookup yields CDR1 SGHVS and CDR2 FNYEAQ. V gave up 5 bases and J gave up 5 bases, with 9 bases separating them. The length of the CDR3 is 12 residues. CDR3 DNA: TGTGCCAGCAGCCCTCCCTGGGAGACCCAGTACTTC. This sequence encodes CASSPPWETQYF.

CDR3 region: CASSLIPTDGYTF. The CDR3 DNA sequence: TGTGCCAGCAGCTTAATCCCGACAGATGGCTACACCTTC. The chain joins TRBV7-9 to TRBJ1-2; maybe TRBD1 (5 bases). CDR1 SEHNR and CDR2 FQNEAQ come from the germline V gene (reference sequence). The CDR3 runs 13 residues. Between the trimmed V and J ends, which lost 2 bases and 6 bases, there was a span of 10 bases.

With respect to this clone: The germline gene is not matched at one end of the junction; a read error may be the cause. This CDR3 is CSVESVGLIF. For the CDR3, the DNA is TGCAGCGTTGAAAGTGTAGGTCTTATCTTT. The chain has TRBV29-1 and TRBJ1-1, with unresolved D. The CDR3 extends over 10 amino acids. Germline CDR1 and CDR2: SQVTM and ANQGSEA.